The rows below give T cell receptor beta chains drawn from one sample of a study of T cell repertoires in aging, cancer and after chemotherapy. TCRdb reprocessed the multiplex PCR reads via MiXCR and lists one record per CDR3 protein. The sample carries approximately 1,500 distinct CDR3 sequences, approximately 47% recorded once. The sample comprised blood. These TCRs come from a human donor with a blood cancer. The CDR3 runs from the conserved cysteine through the conserved F or W. The D gene is left open where the match is weak. Some rows have no size entry. The others give once, few or many, or a class for an expanded clone.

>TRBV5-1|-|-|TRBJ1-2|13
TGCGCCAGCAGCTTGGCCGGTGTGGATGGCTACACCTTC
CASSLAGVDGYTF
>TRBV12-3/TRBV12-4|-|-|TRBJ1-2|11
TGTGCCAGCAGTTTAATACGTGGCTACACCTTC
CASSLIRGYTF
>TRBV5-6|once|-|TRBJ1-5|14
TGTGCCAGCAGCTTAGCGGGGAGAAATCAGCCCCAGCATTTT
CASSLAGRNQPQHF
>TRBV19|-|-|TRBJ1-5|14
TGTGCCAGTAGTATACAGGACAGCAATCAGCCCCAGCATTTT
CASSIQDSNQPQHF
>TRBV27|-|-|TRBJ1-5|12
TGTGCCAGCTGGGAGCCCAATCAGCCCCAGCATTTT
CASWEPNQPQHF
>TRBV10-3|-|TRBD1|TRBJ1-2|14
TGTGCCATCAGCCCGACAGGGCCTAACTATGGCTACACCTTC
CAISPTGPNYGYTF
>TRBV6-5|large|TRBD1|TRBJ2-7|14
TGTGCCAGCAGTTATGCGACAGGGGACTACGAGCAGTACTTC
CASSYATGDYEQYF
>TRBV6-2/TRBV6-3|-|-|TRBJ2-7|14
TGTGCCAGCAGTTACAGCGGCGAAAACTACGAGCAGTACTTC
CASSYSGENYEQYF
>TRBV30|-|-|TRBJ1-3|14
TGTGCCTGCATCTCGGGGGGTAACGGAAACACCATATATTTT
CACISGGNGNTIYF
>TRBV15|-|-|TRBJ1-5|14
TGTGCCACCAGCAGAGAAGGGGGCAATCAGCCCCAGCATTTT
CATSREGGNQPQHF
>TRBV6-5|large|TRBD2|TRBJ2-3|16
TGTGCCAGCAGTATCCAGGGACTAGCGGTCACAGATACGCAGTATTTT
CASSIQGLAVTDTQYF
>TRBV19|-|-|TRBJ1-1|13
TGTGCCGTCGCCCGGGGCCCGAACACTGAAGCTTTCTTT
CAVARGPNTEAFF
>TRBV24-1|-|-|TRBJ1-2|12
TGTGCCACCAGTGATTTGAAAGAGGGCTACACATTC
CATSDLKEGYTF
>TRBV6-1|few|-|TRBJ2-2|14
TGTGCCAGCAGTGTTGGGGAAGTTACCGGGGAGCTGTTTTTT
CASSVGEVTGELFF
>TRBV6-1|-|TRBD1|TRBJ1-4|16
TGTGCCAGCAGTCTCCGGGGGGGGACAGGGGGTGAAAAACTGTTTTTT
CASSLRGGTGGEKLFF
>TRBV28|-|-|TRBJ1-5|15
TGTGCCAGCAGCACTCTCTCCGGGAGCGCTCAGCCCCAGCATTTT
CASSTLSGSAQPQHF
>TRBV6-5|-|-|TRBJ1-4|14
TGTGCCAGCACCGCAAACCCAACTAATGAAAAACTGTTTTTT
CASTANPTNEKLFF
>TRBV5-6|large|-|TRBJ2-7|14
TGTGCCAGCAGCTTCCGACAGAGTTCCTACGAGCAGTACTTC
CASSFRQSSYEQYF
>TRBV5-6|-|-|TRBJ2-3|15
TGTGCCAGCAGCTTGGCGGGGTCTAGCACAGATACGCATTATTTT
CASSLAGSSTDTHYF
>TRBV7-9|-|TRBD2|TRBJ2-1|16
TGTGCCAGCAGCTGGACTAGCTTTGGAGCCTACAATGAGCAGTTCTTC
CASSWTSFGAYNEQFF
>TRBV19|once|TRBD1|TRBJ1-6|14
TGTGCCAGTAACCCGGGACAGTGGAATTCACCCCTCCACTTT
CASNPGQWNSPLHF
>TRBV6-1|-|-|TRBJ2-2|15
TGTGCCAGCGAGACCGGGACAACGAACACCGGGGAGCTGTTTTTT
CASETGTTNTGELFF
>TRBV6-5|medium-sized|-|TRBJ2-2|14
TGTGCCAGCAACGAGAATCCGCTCACCGGGGAGCTGTTTTTT
CASNENPLTGELFF
>TRBV6-4|-|-|TRBJ2-1|15
TGTGCCAGCAGTGCTAGGGACGGGGGAGTAAATGAGCAGTTCTTC
CASSARDGGVNEQFF
>TRBV6-5|-|TRBD2|TRBJ2-1|18
TGTGGCAGCAGTCGTCCCCCAACCGGGACTAGATCTCTCAATGAGCAGTTCTTC
CGSSRPPTGTRSLNEQFF
>TRBV20-1|-|TRBD2|TRBJ2-3|15
TGCAGTGCTAGAAGGACTAGCGGGACTTCAGATACGCAGTATTTT
CSARRTSGTSDTQYF
>TRBV12-3/TRBV12-4|-|-|TRBJ2-1|15
TGTGCCAGCAGTTTAGAGCTTGGGACAAGAATTAGACAGTTCTTC
CASSLELGTRIRQFF
>TRBV11-1|-|TRBD2|TRBJ2-5|12
TGTGCCAGCAGCTCCCGGGAGGGGCAAAAGTACTTC
CASSSREGQKYF
>TRBV30|-|-|TRBJ1-3|15
TGTGCCTGGAGGCGTGGCAGGGCCTCTGGAAACACCATATATTTT
CAWRRGRASGNTIYF
>TRBV6-2/TRBV6-3|-|-|TRBJ2-7|14
TGTGCCAGCACAAGAACCAGGTACTCCTACGAGCAGTACTTC
CASTRTRYSYEQYF